Following are 2 T cell receptor beta chains from one sample sequenced in a study of CD8 T cells in Susac syndrome. Reverse transcription used about 0.45 to 1 ug RNA and random hexamers. A single record per CDR3 protein comes from TCRdb applying MiXCR to the immunoSEQ multiplex PCR reads. The table lists about 150,000 distinct CDR3 sequences, more than 95% of them singletons, with approximately 0.12% in the top ten. Source material: CD4+ T cells from PBMCs. Receptors were obtained from a human donor with Susac syndrome.

This sequence joins TRBV29-1 and TRBJ2-2; 9 bases map to TRBD1. Germline CDR1 is SQVTM and CDR2 is ANQGSEA. This CDR3 is built from 14 residues. V trimming: 5 bases; J trimming: 1 base; junction bases outside the gene matches: 2. In nucleotides, the CDR3 is TGCAGCGTTCGGGGACAGGGGAACACCGGGGAGCTGTTTTTT. Protein: CSVRGQGNTGELFF.

The rearrangement uses TRBV16 and TRBJ2-5; 7 bases line up with TRBD1. The CDR3 loop spans 13 amino acids. V shed 2 bases and J 3 bases; nucleotides not matched to a gene: 0. CDR1 and CDR2 from the germline V gene are KGHSY and FQNENV. CDR3 DNA sequence: TGTGCCAGCAGCCAAGGGACAGAAGAGACCCAGTACTTC. Amino acids: CASSQGTEETQYF.